Below are 7 T cell receptor beta chains sequenced from a single sample in a study of blood T cell repertoires in COVID-19. The method was immunoSEQ multiplex PCR; TCRdb's version includes in-frame clones alone and lacks a portion of them. The sample carries a few hundred thousand clones, around 85% recorded once. The source material was peripheral blood. These receptors originate from a man between 60 and 75 years old with acute or convalescent COVID-19.

This chain links TRBV5-1 with TRBJ1-2; 9 bases line up with TRBD1. The V segment lost 2 bases and the J segment 8 bases; nucleotides outside the gene matches: 7. CDR1 is SGHRS and CDR2 is YFSETQ in the germline V gene. This CDR3 is built from 14 residues. As DNA, the CDR3 is TGCGCCAGCAGCTTCACAGGGGGCGCGGAAGGCTACACCTTC. Amino acid sequence: CASSFTGGAEGYTF.

This rearrangement joins TRBV6-5 to TRBJ1-1; no clear D gene. This CDR3 spans 15 amino acids. Trimming removed 4 bases at V and 1 base at J, with 13 bases between. The germline CDR1 and CDR2 sequences are MNHEY and SVGAGI. CDR3 protein: CASSSPRPGNTEAFF. CDR3 DNA sequence: TGTGCCAGCAGTTCCCCGAGACCGGGGAACACTGAAGCTTTCTTT.

This chain links TRBV10-2 with TRBJ1-3, with 8 bases identical to TRBD1. Germline CDR1 and CDR2: WSHSY and SAAADI. There are 16 residues in the CDR3. V lost 10 bases to trimming and J lost 0 bases; unmatched junction nucleotides: 11. The CDR3 sequence is CATLDRVVGSGNTIYF. As DNA, the CDR3 is TGCGCCACCTTGGACAGGGTGGTTGGCTCTGGAAACACCATATATTTT.

The chain combines TRBV28 with TRBJ2-1; the match to TRBD2 covers 7 bases. With 5 bases clipped from V and 7 bases from J, the junction kept 20 bases outside the gene matches. The CDR3 is 18 residues long. Germline values: CDR1 MDHEN, CDR2 SYDVKM. CDR3: CASSLLGDYLNIKNEQFF. As DNA, the CDR3 is TGTGCCAGCAGTCTATTGGGGGACTACCTAAATATAAAGAATGAGCAGTTCTTC.

This chain uses TRBV25-1 with TRBJ2-1; 8 bases align to TRBD2. The CDR3 is 14 residues long. V was pared by 5 bases and J by 5 bases, with 5 bases of the junction left unmatched. Germline CDR1 reads MGHDK; CDR2 reads SYGVNS. CDR3 amino acids: CASSLGLADNEQFF. For the CDR3, the DNA is TGTGCCAGCAGTCTAGGACTAGCTGACAATGAGCAGTTCTTC.

A single count supports this clone. This chain connects TRBV9 to TRBJ1-5, with 8 positions matching TRBD1. Germline lookup yields CDR1 SGDLS and CDR2 YYNGEE. J was trimmed by 7 bases and V by 0 bases; bases with no gene match: 6. CDR3 length equals 15 residues. The CDR3 nucleotides read TGTGCCAGCAGCGTAGGGGCAGGGGGCGGACAGCCCCAGCATTTT. Amino acids: CASSVGAGGGQPQHF.

The V and J genes are TRBV5-5 and TRBJ2-2; 7 positions match TRBD1. V lost 6 bases, J lost 5 bases, and 10 bases stayed unmatched. From germline, CDR1 is SGHKS and CDR2 YYEKEE (reference sequence). The CDR3 sequence is 15 residues long. The CDR3 protein is CASTQDDRETGELFF. The DNA of the CDR3 is TGTGCCAGCACCCAGGACGACAGGGAGACCGGGGAGCTGTTTTTT.